This T cell receptor (beta chain) was sequenced in a study of blood T cell repertoires in COVID-19. CDR3 length: 12 residues. Between the trimmed V and J ends, which lost 3 bases and 4 bases, there was a span of 7 bases. Germline V gene data show CDR1 as SNHLY and CDR2 as FYNNEI. Clones were read by immunoSEQ multiplex PCR, and TCRdb kept only the in-frame ones, dropping some. This sample has about 250,000 clones, with approximately 91% found just once. The receptor was derived from a man aged 25-45 years with COVID-19, enrolled during active disease. The chain recombines TRBV2 with TRBJ2-7; the D gene is possibly TRBD1 (5 bases). The sample taken for sequencing was peripheral blood. CDR3 bases: TGTGCCAGCAGTGACAGGGAATACGAGCAGTACTTC. Residues: CASSDREYEQYF.